This T cell receptor beta chain originates from a study of blood T cell repertoires in COVID-19. At the level of the study: From the United States, Italy and Spain came samples of acute and convalescent COVID-19. Nucleic acid was either cDNA or gDNA, and it came from T cells, B-cell-depleted T cells, or PBMCs.

Per the original methods: Amplified reference gene primers provided the basis for estimating nucleated cell counts. Sequencing was performed with immunoSEQ multiplex PCR; in TCRdb, only in-frame clones are kept and a portion is missing. That table furnishes V, J and clone size, whereas the DNA furnished D and trimming. Among tens of thousands of clones listed, roughly four fifths were seen once. V was pared by 2 bases and J by 1 base, with 14 bases between. The CDR3 contains 16 residues. The germline CDR1 and CDR2 sequences are LGHDT and YNNKEL (reference sequence). This TCR was recovered from an elderly man with acute or convalescent COVID-19. Sequenced sample: peripheral blood. This chain uses TRBV3-1 (or the pseudogene TRBV3-2) with TRBJ2-5; TRBD2 might be the D (5 bases). CDR3 region: CASSQLSRGVQETQYF. As DNA, the CDR3 is TGTGCCAGCAGCCAACTGTCCCGGGGTGTCCAAGAGACCCAGTACTTC.